The T cell receptor beta chain described here comes from a study of blood T cells in healthy people across ages. Together with a sample-barcoded 5' primer, a J-beta primer mix was included in a second PCR lasting roughly 6 to 12 cycles. TCRdb processed the 5' RACE reads anew with MiXCR; each CDR3 protein has one entry. This table holds more than 700,000 distinct CDR3 sequences, about 55% found once. The CDR3 consists of 17 residues. The germline V gene has CDR1 SGHAT and CDR2 FQNNGV. As for this clonotype: The junction differs from germline at one of its ends, possibly a read error.

Input material: blood. The chain couples TRBV11-2 to TRBJ2-6; weak D call: TRBD2 (5 bases). The clonotype was recovered from a man at least 80 years old in good health. Here the CDR3 reads CASNLGPTGVGANVLTF. CDR3 bases: TGTGCCAGCAACTTAGGCCCCACCGGGGTCGGGGCCAACGTCCTGACTTTC.